This T cell receptor (beta chain) was identified in a study of T cell repertoires in cytomegalovirus infection. Study summary: Recently identified HLA-C-restricted CMV epitopes were used, and well-studied HLA-B-restricted CMV epitopes were used as well.

Via MiXCR, TCRdb re-called the reads, giving one row per CDR3 protein. The data hold some 130,000 distinct CDR3 sequences, with approximately 30% observed a single time. J lost 8 bases, V lost 3 bases, and 5 bases had no gene match. This CDR3 region has 16 residues. CDR1 is LNHDA, CDR2 SQIVND, per germline (reference sequence). With regard to this clonotype: The antigen is unknown.

Sample: CD8+ T cells from cultured PBMCs, taken from culture after CMV antigen stimulation. This receptor was taken from a human donor in good health (CMV status not recorded). Some clones in this sample may be carry-over from other donors' samples. This chain uses TRBV19 with TRBJ2-1; 15 bases are shared with TRBD2. For the CDR3, the DNA is TGTGCCAGTAGTATTGGACTAGCGGGGGGGCTCGATGAGCAGTTCTTC. Its protein is CASSIGLAGGLDEQFF. Drawing the rest from reference TRBV19 and TRBJ2-1, the complete variable domain is DGGITQSPKYLFRKEGQNVTLSCEQNLNHDAMYWYRQDPGQGLRLIYYSQIVNDFQKGDIAEGYSVSREKKESFPLTVTSAQKNPTAFYLCASSIGLAGGLDEQFFGPGTRLTVL.